This T cell receptor (beta chain) was captured by sequencing in a study of regulatory T cells in long-lasting Graves disease. Overall study findings and caveats: Persistent disease samples used TRBV28, TRBJ1-2 and TRBJ2-5 preferentially.

Time point given: newly diagnosed GD, antithyroid drugs for less than 3 months. Researchers made the TCR library from RNA that was extracted from PBMCs. V lost 0 bases, J lost 4 bases, and 8 bases stayed unmatched. Germline assignment: CDR1 LGHDT and CDR2 YNNKEL (reference sequence). The CDR3 runs to 17 residues. This clonotype was counted at least ten times. Antigen unknown. CDR3 regions were amplified by Arm-PCR using iRepertoire HTBI primers to build TCR beta libraries. TCRdb fed the multiplex PCR reads into MiXCR, producing one record per CDR3 protein. The table lists about 560,000 distinct CDR3 sequences, about 16% of them singletons. This sample was also put to use in a study of T cells in Graves' hyperthyroidism and ophthalmopathy. From that paper: Most expanded thyroid clonotypes above 0.001 recurred in blood. Before onset, by a median of approximately 6.8 months, the model predicted ophthalmopathy.

Here the sequenced sample was peripheral blood mononuclear cells (PBMCs), taken at new diagnosis, from a patient treated with antithyroid drugs. The V call is TRBV3-1, the J call TRBJ2-3; 9 nucleotides align to TRBD2. The receptor's source is a man in his late teens or twenties with Graves disease. Here the CDR3 reads CASSQDRLAGISDTQYF. CDR3 sequence (DNA): TGTGCCAGCAGCCAAGATCGCCTAGCGGGAATCTCAGATACGCAGTATTTT.